These 17 T cell receptor beta chains originate from one sample sequenced in a study of blood T cell repertoires in COVID-19. The table came from immunoSEQ multiplex PCR; TCRdb's copy has only in-frame clones and leaves some out. The table records some 140,000 clones, 65% to 90% of them present only once. Sequenced sample: peripheral blood. All receptors come from a woman aged 55-75 years with COVID-19, enrolled during active disease.

This chain uses TRBV3-1 (or the pseudogene TRBV3-2) with TRBJ1-6, with TRBD1 identical over 8 bases. This CDR3 comprises 15 residues. Germline CDR1 and CDR2: LGHDT and YNNKEL (reference sequence). V lost 7 bases, J lost 6 bases, and 8 bases stayed unmatched. DNA for the CDR3: TGTGCCAGCAAAAGCATCACAGGGGGTAATTCACCCCTCCACTTT. Protein product: CASKSITGGNSPLHF.

The chain is built from TRBV3-1 (or the pseudogene TRBV3-2) and TRBJ1-4; D possibly corresponds to TRBD1 (6 bases). Per the germline V gene, CDR1 is LGHDT and CDR2 is YNNKEL (reference sequence). This CDR3 is built from 14 residues. Trimming removed 2 bases from V and 7 bases from J, with 11 bases in between. This CDR3 reads CASSQSQGPEKLFF. CDR3 nucleotide sequence: TGTGCCAGCAGCCAAAGCCAGGGGCCTGAAAAACTGTTTTTT.

This clone has only a few counts. The chain recombines TRBV9 with TRBJ2-3; 8 nucleotides match TRBD1. The germline CDR1 and CDR2 sequences are SGDLS and YYNGEE. This CDR3 has 16 amino acids. V dropped 4 bases and J dropped 1; count of bases not matched to a gene: 8. CDR3 amino acids: CASSPTTTGGTDTQYF. The CDR3 DNA follows: TGTGCCAGCAGCCCTACCACGACAGGGGGCACAGATACGCAGTATTTT.

The rearrangement links TRBV7-6 to TRBJ2-2; 8 nucleotides line up with TRBD2. CDR1 and CDR2 (germline): SGHVS, FNYEAQ. This CDR3 contains 16 residues. J gave up 0 bases and V 5 bases, and 5 bases lay outside the gene matches. For the CDR3, the DNA is TGTGCCAGCAGCGCCCGAGCGGGGGCGAACACCGGGGAGCTGTTTTTT. This encodes CASSARAGANTGELFF. Full variable domain (missing parts from reference TRBV7-6 and TRBJ2-2): GAGVSQSPRYKVTKRGQDVALRCDPISGHVSLYWYRQALGQGPEFLTYFNYEAQQDKSGLPNDRFSAERPEGSISTLTIQRTEQRDSAMYRCASSARAGANTGELFFGEGSRLTVL.

This clone was seen only once. The gene calls are TRBV3-1 (or the pseudogene TRBV3-2) and TRBJ1-2; TRBD1 might be the D (6 bases). The V and J ends lost 4 bases and 0 bases respectively, with 6 bases between them. CDR3 length equals 13 residues. Germline CDR1 LGHDT, CDR2 YNNKEL (reference sequence). The CDR3 here is CASSRDTNYGYTF. CDR3 nucleotides: TGTGCCAGCAGCCGGGACACTAACTATGGCTACACCTTC.

The rearrangement uses TRBV9 and TRBJ1-2; D gene ambiguous. The CDR3 covers 17 residues. Trimming took off 0 bases at V and 0 bases at J, with 15 bases between the two ends. Per the germline V gene, CDR1 is SGDLS and CDR2 is YYNGEE. CDR3 nucleotide sequence: TGTGCCAGCAGCGTAGGTTATAAGGAGTTAGCTAACTATGGCTACACCTTC. Protein: CASSVGYKELANYGYTF. Looking up the rest from reference TRBV9 and TRBJ1-2 gives the full variable domain: DSGVTQTPKHLITATGQRVTLRCSPRSGDLSVYWYQQSLDQGLQFLIQYYNGEERAKGNILERFSAQQFPDLHSELNLSSLELGDSALYFCASSVGYKELANYGYTFGSGTRLTVV.

This chain joins TRBV7-2 and TRBJ2-5; D perhaps matches TRBD1 (6 bases). Germline V gives CDR1 SGHTA, CDR2 FQGNSA. Trimming pared 4 bases from V and 5 bases from J, leaving 14 bases between. This CDR3 has 14 amino acids. The CDR3 DNA reads TGTGCCAGCAGCTCCAGGGGTCCGGCGGAGACCCAGTACTTC. Translated: CASSSRGPAETQYF.

This chain joins TRBV9 and TRBJ1-1, with D maybe TRBD1 (5 bases). CDR1 and CDR2 (germline): SGDLS, YYNGEE. This CDR3 has 11 amino acids. Trimming pared 8 bases from V and 3 bases from J, leaving 8 bases between. This CDR3 is CASQGDTEAFF. Written as DNA, the CDR3 is TGTGCCAGTCAGGGCGACACTGAAGCTTTCTTT. Supplemented by reference TRBV9 and TRBJ1-1, the full variable domain reads DSGVTQTPKHLITATGQRVTLRCSPRSGDLSVYWYQQSLDQGLQFLIQYYNGEERAKGNILERFSAQQFPDLHSELNLSSLELGDSALYFCASQGDTEAFFGQGTRLTVV.

The V call is TRBV5-4, the J call TRBJ2-2; 13 positions agree with TRBD2. The CDR3 sequence is 15 residues long. Germline trimming cut 2 bases from V and 6 bases from J; bases unmatched to any gene: 1. The V gene's germline CDR1 is SGHNT and CDR2 YYREEE (reference sequence). The chain's CDR3 is CASSLTSGRAGELFF. CDR3 coding DNA: TGTGCCAGCAGCTTAACTAGCGGGAGGGCCGGGGAGCTGTTTTTT.

CDR3 in amino acids: CASSPGNGLELFF. Written as DNA, the CDR3 is TGTGCCAGCAGCCCCGGGAATGGGTTGGAACTGTTTTTT. The rearrangement uses TRBV9 and TRBJ1-4; D gene ambiguous. V lost 4 bases and J 12 bases, leaving 16 bases between the germline ends. The germline CDR1 and CDR2 sequences are SGDLS and YYNGEE. There are 13 residues in the CDR3.

The CDR3 spells CASSKQGQGAGEQYF. The CDR3, as DNA: TGTGCCAGCAGCAAACAGGGGCAGGGGGCTGGTGAGCAGTACTTC. The chain couples TRBV11-1 to TRBJ2-7; 8 nucleotides line up with TRBD1. Germline CDR1 SGHAT, CDR2 FQDESV (reference sequence). V shed 5 bases, J shed 7 bases, and the junction held 13 bases outside the gene matches. This CDR3 is built from 15 residues. Together with reference TRBV11-1 and TRBJ2-7, the CDR3 gives the full variable domain: EAEVAQSPRYKITEKSQAVAFWCDPISGHATLYWYRQILGQGPELLVQFQDESVVDDSQLPKDRFSAERLKGVDSTLKIQPAELGDSAMYLCASSKQGQGAGEQYFGPGTRLTVT.

This clone was picked up one time. The chain is built from TRBV5-6 and TRBJ1-2, with D perhaps TRBD1 (6 bases). The CDR3 extends over 14 amino acids. Germline CDR1 is SGHDT and CDR2 is YYEEEE. V lost 5 bases to trimming and J lost 7 bases, with 18 bases between them. CDR3 sequence (DNA): TGTGCCAGCAGTCTCCGGGGGGGCACCGCTGGCTACACCTTC. This translates into CASSLRGGTAGYTF.

The chain has TRBV13 and TRBJ1-6; D unclear. Trimming took off 2 bases at V and 13 bases at J, with 12 bases between the two ends. From germline, CDR1 is PRHDT and CDR2 FYEKMQ (reference sequence). The CDR3 consists of 13 residues. CDR3 bases: TGTGCCAGCAGCTTACGGCGGAGTCCGCCCCTCCACTTT. Translating gives CASSLRRSPPLHF.

The chain couples TRBV11-2 to TRBJ1-2; D remains ambiguous. Looked up from germline, CDR1 is SGHAT and CDR2 is FQNNGV. This CDR3 is built from 15 residues. V lost 1 base and J 3 bases, leaving 12 bases between the germline ends. CDR3 amino acids: CASSLGAPLDYGYTF. The CDR3 DNA sequence: TGTGCCAGCAGCTTAGGAGCCCCGCTAGACTATGGCTACACCTTC.

The V and J genes are TRBV3-1 (or the pseudogene TRBV3-2) and TRBJ2-5, with D tentatively TRBD1 (7 bases). The CDR3 consists of 18 residues. Germline assignment: CDR1 LGHDT and CDR2 YNNKEL (reference sequence). V was shortened by 2 bases and J by 5 bases, with 24 bases between the two germline ends. The chain's CDR3 is CASSQSFRTGEVGETQYF. CDR3 DNA sequence: TGTGCCAGCAGCCAATCCTTCCGAACAGGGGAGGTAGGGGAGACCCAGTACTTC.

V usage is TRBV19 and J usage is TRBJ1-6; weak D call: TRBD1 (6 bases). V lost 7 bases to trimming and J lost 6 bases, with 16 bases between them. The CDR3 totals 15 residues. CDR1 and CDR2 from the germline V gene are LNHDA and SQIVND (reference sequence). CDR3 protein: CASTGAGASNSPLHF. The CDR3 region has the DNA TGTGCCAGTACCGGGGCGGGGGCCTCTAATTCACCCCTCCACTTT.

The J gene is TRBJ2-3, the V gene TRBV13; 10 positions agree with TRBD2. The V gene's germline CDR1 is PRHDT and CDR2 FYEKMQ (reference sequence). The ends lost 8 bases at V and 5 bases at J; junction bases unmatched: 16. This CDR3 contains 17 residues. The CDR3 region has the DNA TGTGCCAGCTCTTCCGCGGGGCTAGCGGGGGTCGGAGATACGCAGTATTTT. Protein product: CASSSAGLAGVGDTQYF.